These T cell receptor beta chains were read from a single sample in a study of T cell repertoires in cytomegalovirus infection. TCRdb fed the reads into MiXCR, producing one record per CDR3 protein. The table shows about 490,000 distinct CDR3 sequences, with 26% occurring only once. The sample consisted of PBMCs. The receptors here all came from a human donor in good health (CMV status not recorded). Some clones in this sample may be carry-over from other donors' samples. Each CDR3 is given with its conserved first and last residue. Fields, in order: D gene, V gene, clone size, J gene, CDR3 protein, CDR3 DNA. A D gene is named only where the DNA matches it firmly. Not all rows give a size; the values are once, few, many and, for expanded clones, a class.

D gene: TRBD1
V gene: TRBV27
clone size: .
J gene: TRBJ1-1
CDR3 protein: CASSTTGGRRTAFF
CDR3 DNA: TGTGCCAGCAGTACGACAGGGGGTCGAAGAACGGCTTTCTTT

D gene: .
V gene: TRBV6-2/TRBV6-3
clone size: .
J gene: TRBJ2-5
CDR3 protein: CASSYSSSNQETQYF
CDR3 DNA: TGTGCCAGCAGTTACTCGAGTAGTAATCAAGAGACCCAGTACTTC

D gene: TRBD2
V gene: TRBV7-2
clone size: many
J gene: TRBJ2-2
CDR3 protein: CASSPPGGRNTGELFF
CDR3 DNA: TGTGCCAGCAGTCCGCCTGGCGGGAGGAACACCGGGGAGCTGTTTTTT

D gene: TRBD2
V gene: TRBV20-1
clone size: .
J gene: TRBJ2-3
CDR3 protein: CSASRASGATDTQYF
CDR3 DNA: TGCAGTGCTAGTCGCGCTAGCGGAGCCACAGATACGCAGTATTTT

D gene: .
V gene: TRBV5-4
clone size: few
J gene: TRBJ2-7
CDR3 protein: CASSLDEYEQYF
CDR3 DNA: TGTGCCAGCAGCTTGGATGAGTACGAGCAGTACTTC

D gene: .
V gene: TRBV7-2
clone size: many
J gene: TRBJ2-4
CDR3 protein: CASTIELAKNIQYF
CDR3 DNA: TGTGCCAGCACCATAGAGCTAGCCAAAAACATTCAGTACTTC

D gene: TRBD2
V gene: TRBV6-1
clone size: .
J gene: TRBJ2-3
CDR3 protein: CASSWTTSGRRTTDTQYF
CDR3 DNA: TGTGCCAGCAGTTGGACTACTAGCGGGAGGCGAACCACAGATACGCAGTATTTT

D gene: .
V gene: TRBV10-1
clone size: .
J gene: TRBJ2-5
CDR3 protein: CASSDGLGTQYF
CDR3 DNA: TGCGCCAGCAGTGACGGCCTTGGGACCCAGTACTTC

D gene: .
V gene: TRBV7-2
clone size: many
J gene: TRBJ1-1
CDR3 protein: CASRTQANTEAFF
CDR3 DNA: TGTGCCAGCCGGACGCAGGCGAACACTGAAGCTTTCTTT

D gene: .
V gene: TRBV7-8
clone size: many
J gene: TRBJ1-1
CDR3 protein: CASSLGEQREAFF
CDR3 DNA: TGTGCCAGCAGCTTAGGCGAACAGCGTGAAGCTTTCTTT

D gene: .
V gene: TRBV2
clone size: .
J gene: TRBJ2-2
CDR3 protein: CASMGGTNTGELFF
CDR3 DNA: TGTGCCAGCATGGGGGGAACGAACACCGGGGAGCTGTTTTTT

D gene: .
V gene: TRBV6-1
clone size: .
J gene: TRBJ2-5
CDR3 protein: CASRESGFQETQYF
CDR3 DNA: TGTGCCAGCAGGGAGAGCGGATTTCAAGAGACCCAGTACTTC

D gene: .
V gene: TRBV28
clone size: few
J gene: TRBJ2-1
CDR3 protein: CASSLPGTGGMGEQFF
CDR3 DNA: TGTGCCAGCAGTTTACCCGGGACTGGGGGTATGGGTGAGCAGTTCTTC

D gene: .
V gene: TRBV7-9
clone size: .
J gene: TRBJ2-5
CDR3 protein: CASSLPAQETQYF
CDR3 DNA: TGTGCCAGCAGCTTACCAGCCCAAGAGACCCAGTACTTC

D gene: .
V gene: TRBV6-5
clone size: .
J gene: TRBJ1-1
CDR3 protein: CASSYGSLAYTEAFF
CDR3 DNA: TGTGCCAGCAGTTACGGTTCTCTTGCGTACACTGAAGCTTTCTTT

D gene: .
V gene: TRBV19
clone size: .
J gene: TRBJ1-2
CDR3 protein: CASSMTHLSWGVSPYGYTF
CDR3 DNA: TGTGCCAGTAGTATGACCCATCTATCCTGGGGGGTCTCGCCCTATGGCTACACCTTC

D gene: .
V gene: TRBV12-3/TRBV12-4
clone size: few
J gene: TRBJ1-3
CDR3 protein: CASSPQGGPGNTIYF
CDR3 DNA: TGTGCCAGCAGTCCACAGGGTGGGCCTGGAAACACCATATATTTT

D gene: TRBD1
V gene: TRBV7-9
clone size: .
J gene: TRBJ2-2
CDR3 protein: CASSSGDRGKELFF
CDR3 DNA: TGTGCCAGCAGCTCCGGGGACAGGGGGAAGGAGCTGTTTTTT

D gene: .
V gene: TRBV5-1
clone size: .
J gene: TRBJ2-2
CDR3 protein: CASRTGTPNTGELFF
CDR3 DNA: TGCGCCAGCAGAACCGGGACACCGAACACCGGGGAGCTGTTTTTT

D gene: .
V gene: TRBV20-1
clone size: .
J gene: TRBJ2-3
CDR3 protein: CSAQEGGNSDTQYF
CDR3 DNA: TGCAGTGCCCAGGAGGGCGGGAACTCGGATACGCAGTATTTT

D gene: .
V gene: TRBV7-8
clone size: many
J gene: TRBJ2-5
CDR3 protein: CASSLVAERETQYF
CDR3 DNA: TGTGCCAGCAGCTTAGTAGCGGAGAGGGAGACCCAGTACTTC

D gene: TRBD2
V gene: TRBV24-1
clone size: .
J gene: TRBJ2-1
CDR3 protein: CATSDRKSGRFFPYNEQFF
CDR3 DNA: TGTGCCACCAGTGACCGCAAAAGCGGGAGGTTCTTTCCCTACAATGAGCAGTTCTTC

D gene: TRBD1
V gene: TRBV6-5
clone size: .
J gene: TRBJ1-6
CDR3 protein: CASSYSGQGANSPLHF
CDR3 DNA: TGTGCCAGCAGTTACTCCGGTCAGGGGGCTAATTCACCCCTCCACTTT

D gene: .
V gene: TRBV11-1
clone size: .
J gene: TRBJ1-1
CDR3 protein: CASSPWSRTEAFF
CDR3 DNA: TGTGCCAGCAGCCCGTGGTCGCGCACTGAAGCTTTCTTT

D gene: TRBD1
V gene: TRBV11-2
clone size: .
J gene: TRBJ2-4
CDR3 protein: CASSRPGQGADIQYF
CDR3 DNA: TGTGCCAGCAGCCGCCCCGGACAGGGGGCGGACATTCAGTACTTC

D gene: TRBD2
V gene: TRBV29-1
clone size: few
J gene: TRBJ2-3
CDR3 protein: CSVDPGLAGFQGSTDTQYF
CDR3 DNA: TGCAGCGTTGACCCGGGACTAGCGGGATTTCAAGGGAGCACAGATACGCAGTATTTT